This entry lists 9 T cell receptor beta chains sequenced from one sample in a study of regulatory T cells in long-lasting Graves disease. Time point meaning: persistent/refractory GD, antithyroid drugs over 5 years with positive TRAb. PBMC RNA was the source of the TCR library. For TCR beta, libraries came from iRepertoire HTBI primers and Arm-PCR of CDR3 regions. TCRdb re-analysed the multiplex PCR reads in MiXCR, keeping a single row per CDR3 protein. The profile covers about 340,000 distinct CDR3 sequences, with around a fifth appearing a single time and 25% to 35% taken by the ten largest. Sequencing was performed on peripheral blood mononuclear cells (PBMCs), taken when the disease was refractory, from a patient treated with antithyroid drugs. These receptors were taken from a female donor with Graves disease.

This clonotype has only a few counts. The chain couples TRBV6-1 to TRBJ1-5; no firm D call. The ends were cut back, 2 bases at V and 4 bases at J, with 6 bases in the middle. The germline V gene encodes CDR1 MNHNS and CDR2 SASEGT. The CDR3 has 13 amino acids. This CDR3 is CASSEPGNQPQHF. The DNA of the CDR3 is TGTGCCAGCAGTGAACCGGGAAATCAGCCCCAGCATTTT.

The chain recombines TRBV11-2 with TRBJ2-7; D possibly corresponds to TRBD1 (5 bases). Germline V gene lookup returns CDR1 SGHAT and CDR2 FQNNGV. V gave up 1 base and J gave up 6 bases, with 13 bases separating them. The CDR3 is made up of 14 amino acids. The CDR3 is CASSLVRGSGEQYF. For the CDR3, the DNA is TGTGCCAGCAGCTTAGTTAGGGGATCGGGCGAGCAGTACTTC.

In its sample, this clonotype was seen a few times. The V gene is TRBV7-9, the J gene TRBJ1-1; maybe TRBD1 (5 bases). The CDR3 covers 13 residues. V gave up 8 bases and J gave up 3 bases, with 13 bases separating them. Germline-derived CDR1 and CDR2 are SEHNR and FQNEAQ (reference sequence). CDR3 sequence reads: CASGHGGDTEAFF. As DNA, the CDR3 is TGTGCCAGCGGACATGGGGGGGACACTGAAGCTTTCTTT.

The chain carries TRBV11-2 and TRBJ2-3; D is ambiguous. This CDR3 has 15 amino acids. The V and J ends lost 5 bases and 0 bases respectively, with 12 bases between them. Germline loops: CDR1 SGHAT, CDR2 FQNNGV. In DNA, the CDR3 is TGTGCCAGCAGCCGCTTGAAGTCTAGCACAGATACGCAGTATTTT. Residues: CASSRLKSSTDTQYF. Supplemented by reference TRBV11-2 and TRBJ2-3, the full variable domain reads EAGVAQSPRYKIIEKRQSVAFWCNPISGHATLYWYQQILGQGPKLLIQFQNNGVVDDSQLPKDRFSAERLKGVDSTLKIQPAKLEDSAVYLCASSRLKSSTDTQYFGPGTRLTVL.

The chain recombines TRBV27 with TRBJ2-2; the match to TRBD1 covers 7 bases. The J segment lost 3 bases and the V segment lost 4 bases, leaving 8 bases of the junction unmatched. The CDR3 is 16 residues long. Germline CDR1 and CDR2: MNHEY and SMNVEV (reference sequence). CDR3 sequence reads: CASSWSTGEYTGELFF. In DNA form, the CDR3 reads TGTGCCAGCAGTTGGAGTACAGGGGAGTACACCGGGGAGCTGTTTTTT.

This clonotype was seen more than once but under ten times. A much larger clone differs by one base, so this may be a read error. CDR3 protein: CACSDGGDEQYF. CDR3 nucleotide sequence: TGTGCCTGCAGCGACGGAGGGGACGAGCAGTACTTC. The chain is built from TRBV28 and TRBJ2-7; a possible D gene is TRBD2 (6 bases). The CDR3 is 12 amino acids. Germline V gene sequence: CDR1 MDHEN, CDR2 SYDVKM.

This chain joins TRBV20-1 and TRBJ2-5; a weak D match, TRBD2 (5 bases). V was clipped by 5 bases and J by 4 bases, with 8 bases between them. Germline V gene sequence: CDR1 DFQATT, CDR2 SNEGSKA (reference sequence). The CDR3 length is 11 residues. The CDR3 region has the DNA TGCAGTGCTTCTACTAGAGAGACCCAGTACTTC. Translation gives CSASTRETQYF.

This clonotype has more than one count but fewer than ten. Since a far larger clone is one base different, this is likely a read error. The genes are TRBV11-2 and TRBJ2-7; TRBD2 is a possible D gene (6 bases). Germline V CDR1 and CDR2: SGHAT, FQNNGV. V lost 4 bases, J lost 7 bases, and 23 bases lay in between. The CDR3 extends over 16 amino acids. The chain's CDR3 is CASSYQEGLGIIEQYF. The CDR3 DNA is TGTGCCAGCAGCTACCAGGAGGGCCTCGGTATTATTGAGCAGTACTTC. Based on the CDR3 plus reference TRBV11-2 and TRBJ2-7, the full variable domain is EAGVAQSPRYKIIEKRQSVAFWCNPISGHATLYWYQQILGQGPKLLIQFQNNGVVDDSQLPKDRFSAERLKGVDSTLKIQPAKLEDSAVYLCASSYQEGLGIIEQYFGPGTRLTVT.

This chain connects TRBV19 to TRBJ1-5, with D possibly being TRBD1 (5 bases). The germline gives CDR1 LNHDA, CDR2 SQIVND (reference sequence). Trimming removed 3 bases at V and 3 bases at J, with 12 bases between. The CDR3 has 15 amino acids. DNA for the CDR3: TGTGCCAGTAGTATCGCCCAGGGATTCAATCAGCCCCAGCATTTT. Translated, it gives CASSIAQGFNQPQHF.